Presented here are 14 T cell receptor beta chains from one specimen sequenced in a study of blood T cell repertoires in COVID-19. Profiling relied on immunoSEQ multiplex PCR, and the TCRdb table lists in-frame clones only, not all of them. The sample holds 200,000 to 300,000 clones, about 80% seen once. Sequenced input: peripheral blood. The receptors here all came from a man aged 30-40 years who had recovered from COVID-19.

This chain joins TRBV10-3 and TRBJ2-3; 9 bases are shared with TRBD2. V shed 11 bases and J 0 bases; nucleotides not matched to a gene: 3. CDR3 length equals 13 residues. CDR1 and CDR2 from the germline V gene are ENHRY and SYGVKD. This CDR3 is CASRGGSTDTQYF. CDR3 in DNA: TGTGCCTCGCGGGGGGGCAGCACAGATACGCAGTATTTT.

The chain uses TRBV14 and TRBJ2-5; 8 bases align to TRBD2. The V gene's germline CDR1 is SGHDN and CDR2 FVKESK. This CDR3 is 16 amino acids long. V lost 4 bases and J lost 6; bases outside the gene matches: 13. The CDR3 loop is CASSPSGGLYFKTQYF. CDR3 nucleotides: TGTGCCAGCAGCCCGTCGGGGGGGCTATATTTTAAGACCCAGTACTTC.

V and J are TRBV11-2 and TRBJ2-7; D gene unclear. This CDR3 region has 13 residues. Germline V gene sequence: CDR1 SGHAT, CDR2 FQNNGV. V was cut by 6 bases and J by 3 bases, with 12 bases left in between. The CDR3 protein is CASRITVGYEQYF. CDR3 in DNA: TGTGCCAGCAGGATAACAGTAGGCTACGAGCAGTACTTC.

J is TRBJ2-1 and V is TRBV27; unclear D gene. The V gene lost 6 bases and the J gene lost 0 bases, with 15 bases spanning the gap. Germline V gives CDR1 MNHEY, CDR2 SMNVEV (reference sequence). CDR3 size: 16 residues. The CDR3 loop is CASRLSASYSYNEQFF. The CDR3 bases are TGTGCCAGCAGATTAAGCGCATCATACTCCTACAATGAGCAGTTCTTC.

The genes are TRBV2 and TRBJ1-2; perhaps TRBD1 as D (5 bases). Trimming took off 1 base at V and 0 bases at J, with 12 bases between the two ends. The length of the CDR3 is 16 residues. Germline-derived CDR1 and CDR2 are SNHLY and FYNNEI. The chain's CDR3 is CASSEGGHQANYGYTF. The CDR3 nucleotides are TGTGCCAGCAGTGAAGGTGGACACCAAGCTAACTATGGCTACACCTTC.

The chain couples TRBV3-1 (or the pseudogene TRBV3-2) to TRBJ1-2; 10 bases are shared with TRBD1. CDR1 and CDR2 (germline): LGHDT, YNNKEL (reference sequence). V lost 8 bases, J lost 7 bases, and 10 bases stayed unmatched. This CDR3 has 14 residues. The CDR3 DNA sequence: TGTGCCAGCTCCGGCGGGACAGGGGAAAGTGGCTACACCTTC. This encodes CASSGGTGESGYTF.

The chain couples TRBV3-1 (or the pseudogene TRBV3-2) to TRBJ1-2, with D perhaps matching TRBD1 (5 bases). Germline-derived CDR1 and CDR2 are LGHDT and YNNKEL (reference sequence). Deletions cut 4 bases from V and 5 bases from J, with 14 bases between. The CDR3 length is 14 residues. CDR3 amino acids: CASSRFGGNYGYTF. The CDR3 nucleotides are TGTGCCAGCAGCCGTTTCGGGGGAAATTATGGCTACACCTTC.

The chain couples TRBV7-8 to TRBJ2-1; D gene ambiguous. Looked up from germline, CDR1 is SGHVS and CDR2 is FQNEAQ. Trimming stripped 4 bases from V and 8 bases from J, with 18 bases between. CDR3 size: 15 residues. CDR3 sequence: CASSYPGPIEDEQFF. For the CDR3, the DNA is TGTGCCAGCAGCTACCCCGGCCCCATCGAGGATGAGCAGTTCTTC.

The gene calls are TRBV6-1 and TRBJ1-5, with TRBD1 matching 11 bases. Per the germline V gene, CDR1 is MNHNS and CDR2 is SASEGT. The CDR3 length is 19 residues. Trimming removed 4 bases from V and 6 bases from J; junction bases left unmatched: 17. The CDR3 loop reads CASSARTGGGSGAGQPQHF. CDR3 bases: TGTGCCAGCAGTGCTCGGACAGGGGGCGGGTCGGGAGCTGGTCAGCCCCAGCATTTT.

The chain joins TRBV28 to TRBJ1-2; 8 nucleotides align to TRBD1. V was pared by 5 bases and J by 7 bases, with 12 bases of the junction left unmatched. The CDR3 covers 15 residues. Germline CDR1 reads MDHEN; CDR2 reads SYDVKM. The CDR3 DNA is TGTGCCAGCAGTACCCGGACAGGGCCGATCACTGGCTACACCTTC. Its translation: CASSTRTGPITGYTF.

The chain joins TRBV19 to TRBJ2-3; 8 nucleotides align to TRBD1. The germline V gene has CDR1 LNHDA and CDR2 SQIVND (reference sequence). The CDR3 has 15 amino acids. V dropped 6 bases and J dropped 2; count of bases not matched to a gene: 7. Here the CDR3 reads CASRTTGVSTDTQYF. CDR3 nucleotide sequence: TGTGCCAGTAGGACGACAGGGGTTTCCACAGATACGCAGTATTTT.

The rearrangement joins TRBV7-3 to TRBJ2-1; tentatively, D is TRBD2 (7 bases). The CDR3 covers 15 residues. Trimming took off 5 bases at V and 3 bases at J, with 14 bases between the two ends. Germline-derived CDR1 and CDR2 are SGHTA and FQGTGA. CDR3 loop: CASSEGGARYNEQFF. The CDR3 nucleotides are TGTGCCAGCAGCGAAGGGGGGGCGCGCTACAATGAGCAGTTCTTC.

The chain employs TRBV4-2 and TRBJ2-6; D unresolved. Trimming stripped 4 bases from V and 1 base from J, with 8 bases between. CDR3 length: 15 amino acids. Germline V gene lookup returns CDR1 LGHNA and CDR2 YNFKEQ. The CDR3 sequence: CASSLDLSGANVLTF. CDR3 sequence (DNA): TGTGCCAGCAGCCTAGACCTATCTGGGGCCAACGTCCTGACTTTC.

The genes are TRBV3-1 (or the pseudogene TRBV3-2) and TRBJ1-2; 7 positions agree with TRBD1. The germline CDR1 and CDR2 sequences are LGHDT and YNNKEL (reference sequence). This CDR3 has 14 residues. Trimming took 3 bases from V and 2 from J; bases not matched to a gene: 3. CDR3 DNA sequence: TGTGCCAGCAGCCAGACACAGGGGAACTATGGCTACACCTTC. Residues: CASSQTQGNYGYTF.